The present entry profiles one T cell receptor beta chain with its context. These data are taken from a study of blood T cell repertoires in COVID-19. About the research overall: Samples came from the United States, Italy and Spain, spanning acute and convalescent COVID-19. The cDNA or gDNA used as material had been derived from T cells, B-cell-depleted T cells, or PBMCs.

Per the original data handling: Researchers report that nucleated cell counts were estimated from reference gene primer amplification. Measured with immunoSEQ multiplex PCR; TCRdb has only the in-frame clones, and not every one. V, J and clone size are taken as reported in that table, and D and trimming were inferred from the DNA itself. There are about 200,000 clones in the sample; approximately 90% occur only once, and 0.53% lies in the top ten. The CDR3 totals 15 residues. The V and J ends lost 3 bases and 0 bases respectively, with 8 bases between them. Looked up from germline, CDR1 is MNHEY and CDR2 is SMNVEV (reference sequence).

V usage is TRBV27 and J usage is TRBJ2-2; no firm D call. The TCR sequence derives from a man aged 50-60 years with acute or convalescent COVID-19. Sequencing was carried out using peripheral blood. The DNA for the CDR3 is TGTGCCAGCAGTTTTAGCAGTTCGAACACCGGGGAGCTGTTTTTT. It translates to CASSFSSSNTGELFF.